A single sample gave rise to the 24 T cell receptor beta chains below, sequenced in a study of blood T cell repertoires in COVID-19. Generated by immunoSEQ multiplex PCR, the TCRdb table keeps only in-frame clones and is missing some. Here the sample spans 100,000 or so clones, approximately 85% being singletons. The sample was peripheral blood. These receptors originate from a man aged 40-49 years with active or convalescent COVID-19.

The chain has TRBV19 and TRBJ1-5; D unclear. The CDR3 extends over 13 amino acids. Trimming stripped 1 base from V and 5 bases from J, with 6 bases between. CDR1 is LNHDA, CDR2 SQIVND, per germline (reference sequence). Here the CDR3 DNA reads TGTGCCAGTAGTATAGGACAAGATCAGCCCCAGCATTTT. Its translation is CASSIGQDQPQHF.

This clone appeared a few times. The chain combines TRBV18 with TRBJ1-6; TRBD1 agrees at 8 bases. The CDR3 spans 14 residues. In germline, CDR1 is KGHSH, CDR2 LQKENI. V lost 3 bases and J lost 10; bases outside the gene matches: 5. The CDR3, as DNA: TGTGCCAGCTCACCGGACAGGGCAACCTCACCCCTCCACTTT. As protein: CASSPDRATSPLHF. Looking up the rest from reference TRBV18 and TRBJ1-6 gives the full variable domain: NAGVMQNPRHLVRRRGQEARLRCSPMKGHSHVYWYRQLPEEGLKFMVYLQKENIIDESGMPKERFSAEFPKEGPSILRIQQVVRGDSAAYFCASSPDRATSPLHFGNGTRLTVT.

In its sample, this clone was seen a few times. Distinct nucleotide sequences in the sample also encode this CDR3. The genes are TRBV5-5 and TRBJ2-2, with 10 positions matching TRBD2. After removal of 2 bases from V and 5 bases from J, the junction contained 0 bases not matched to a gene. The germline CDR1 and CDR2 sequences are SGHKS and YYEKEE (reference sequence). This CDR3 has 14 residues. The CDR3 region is CASSLAGGTGELFF. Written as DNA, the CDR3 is TGTGCCAGCAGCTTAGCGGGGGGGACCGGGGAGCTGTTTTTT.

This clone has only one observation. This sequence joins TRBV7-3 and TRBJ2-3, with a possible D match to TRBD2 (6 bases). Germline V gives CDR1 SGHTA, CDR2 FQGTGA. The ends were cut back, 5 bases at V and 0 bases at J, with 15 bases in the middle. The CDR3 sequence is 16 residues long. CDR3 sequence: CASSDGTYTSTDTQYF. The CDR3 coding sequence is TGTGCCAGCAGCGACGGGACTTACACTAGCACAGATACGCAGTATTTT.

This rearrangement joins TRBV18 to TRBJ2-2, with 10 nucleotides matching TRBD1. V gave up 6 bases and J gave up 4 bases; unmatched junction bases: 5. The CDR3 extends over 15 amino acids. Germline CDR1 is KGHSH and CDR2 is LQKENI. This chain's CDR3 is CASSSGTGATGELFF. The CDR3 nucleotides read TGTGCCAGCTCGAGCGGGACAGGGGCCACCGGGGAGCTGTTTTTT.

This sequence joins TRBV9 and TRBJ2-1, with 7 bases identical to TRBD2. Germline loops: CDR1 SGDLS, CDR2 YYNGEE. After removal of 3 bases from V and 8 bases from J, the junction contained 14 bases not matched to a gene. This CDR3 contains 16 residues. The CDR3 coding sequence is TGTGCCAGCAGCGGGAGGGAGCGGGGCCTCCTCGATGAGCAGTTCTTC. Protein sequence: CASSGRERGLLDEQFF. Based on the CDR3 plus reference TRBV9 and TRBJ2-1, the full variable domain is DSGVTQTPKHLITATGQRVTLRCSPRSGDLSVYWYQQSLDQGLQFLIQYYNGEERAKGNILERFSAQQFPDLHSELNLSSLELGDSALYFCASSGRERGLLDEQFFGPGTRLTVL.

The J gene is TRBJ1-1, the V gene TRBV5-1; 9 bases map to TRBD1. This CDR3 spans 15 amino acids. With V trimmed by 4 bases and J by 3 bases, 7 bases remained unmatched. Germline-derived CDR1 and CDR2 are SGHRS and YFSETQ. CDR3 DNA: TGCGCCAGCAGCCGACAGGGGGGTAGTGACACTGAAGCTTTCTTT. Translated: CASSRQGGSDTEAFF.

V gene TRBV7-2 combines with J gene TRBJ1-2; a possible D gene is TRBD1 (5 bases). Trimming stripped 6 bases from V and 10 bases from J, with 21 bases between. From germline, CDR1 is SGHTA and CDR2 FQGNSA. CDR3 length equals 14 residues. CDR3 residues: CASSSAGINGIYTF. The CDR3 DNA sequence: TGTGCCAGCAGTTCAGCAGGGATTAATGGGATCTACACCTTC.

CDR3 DNA sequence: TGTGCCAGCTCACCACCGGGACTAGCGGGGGGGAGGGAGCAGTTCTTC. Its protein is CASSPPGLAGGREQFF. V and J are TRBV18 and TRBJ2-1, with TRBD2 matching over 16 bases. This CDR3 has 16 residues. Germline lookup yields CDR1 KGHSH and CDR2 LQKENI. With V trimmed by 0 bases and J by 10 bases, 3 bases remained unmatched.

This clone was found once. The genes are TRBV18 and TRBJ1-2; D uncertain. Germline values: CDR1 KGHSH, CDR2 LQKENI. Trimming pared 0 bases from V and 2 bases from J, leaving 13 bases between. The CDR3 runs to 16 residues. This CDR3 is CASSPPGAGNNYGYTF. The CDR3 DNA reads TGTGCCAGCTCACCACCGGGAGCAGGCAACAACTATGGCTACACCTTC.

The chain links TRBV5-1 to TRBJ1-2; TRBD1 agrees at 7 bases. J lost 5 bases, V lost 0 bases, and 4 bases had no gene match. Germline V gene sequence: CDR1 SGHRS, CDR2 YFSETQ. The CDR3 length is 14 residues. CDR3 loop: CASSLETGTYGYTF. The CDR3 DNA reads TGCGCCAGCAGCTTGGAGACAGGGACATATGGCTACACCTTC.

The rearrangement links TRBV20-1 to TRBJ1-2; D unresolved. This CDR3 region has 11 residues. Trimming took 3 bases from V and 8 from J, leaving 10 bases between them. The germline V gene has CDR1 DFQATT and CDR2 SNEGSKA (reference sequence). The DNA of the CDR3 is TGCAGTGCTAGTGAGGGAGGCGGCTACACCTTC. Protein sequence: CSASEGGGYTF.

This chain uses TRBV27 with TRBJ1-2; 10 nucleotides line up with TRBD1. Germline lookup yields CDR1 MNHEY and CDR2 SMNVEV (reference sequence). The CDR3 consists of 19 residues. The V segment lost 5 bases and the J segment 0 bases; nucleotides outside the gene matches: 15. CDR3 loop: CASSPTPPGQGSPNYGYTF. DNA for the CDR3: TGTGCCAGCAGTCCAACGCCACCGGGACAGGGGTCTCCTAACTATGGCTACACCTTC.

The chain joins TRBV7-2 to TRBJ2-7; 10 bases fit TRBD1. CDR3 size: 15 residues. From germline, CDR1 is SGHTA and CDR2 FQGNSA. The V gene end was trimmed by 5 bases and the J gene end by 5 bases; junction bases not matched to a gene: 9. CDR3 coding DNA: TGTGCCAGCAGCCTCCCGGACAGGGGGATCCACGAGCAGTACTTC. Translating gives CASSLPDRGIHEQYF. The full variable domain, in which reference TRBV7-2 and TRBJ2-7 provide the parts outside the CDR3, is GAGVSQSPSNKVTEKGKDVELRCDPISGHTALYWYRQSLGQGLEFLIYFQGNSAPDKSGLPSDRFSAERTGGSVSTLTIQRTQQEDSAVYLCASSLPDRGIHEQYFGPGTRLTVT.

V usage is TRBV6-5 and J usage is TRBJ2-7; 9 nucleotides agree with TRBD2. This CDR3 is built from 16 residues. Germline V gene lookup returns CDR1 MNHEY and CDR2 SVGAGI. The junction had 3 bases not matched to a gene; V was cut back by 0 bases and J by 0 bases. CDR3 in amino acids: CASSYSASGASYEQYF. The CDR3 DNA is TGTGCCAGCAGTTACTCGGCTAGCGGGGCCTCCTACGAGCAGTACTTC.

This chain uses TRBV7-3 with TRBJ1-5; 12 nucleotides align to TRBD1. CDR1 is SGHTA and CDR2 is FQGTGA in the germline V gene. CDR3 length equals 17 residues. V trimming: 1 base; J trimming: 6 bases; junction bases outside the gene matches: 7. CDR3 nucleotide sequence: TGTGCCAGCAGCTTAAAAGGCGGGGACAGGGGGCCTCAGCCCCAGCATTTT. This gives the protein CASSLKGGDRGPQPQHF.

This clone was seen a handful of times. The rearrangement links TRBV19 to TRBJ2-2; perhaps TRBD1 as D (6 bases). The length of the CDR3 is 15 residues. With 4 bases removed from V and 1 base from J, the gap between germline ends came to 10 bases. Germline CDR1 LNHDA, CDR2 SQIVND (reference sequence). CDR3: CASSTMDRNTGELFF. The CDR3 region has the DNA TGTGCCAGTAGTACCATGGACAGGAACACCGGGGAGCTGTTTTTT.

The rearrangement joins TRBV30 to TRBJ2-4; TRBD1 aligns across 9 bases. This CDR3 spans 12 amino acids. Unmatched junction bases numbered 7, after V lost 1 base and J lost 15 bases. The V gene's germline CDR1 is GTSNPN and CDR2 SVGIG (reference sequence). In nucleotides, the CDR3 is TGTGCCTGGAGTGGGACAGGGGTGGTTTCGTACTTC. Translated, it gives CAWSGTGVVSYF.

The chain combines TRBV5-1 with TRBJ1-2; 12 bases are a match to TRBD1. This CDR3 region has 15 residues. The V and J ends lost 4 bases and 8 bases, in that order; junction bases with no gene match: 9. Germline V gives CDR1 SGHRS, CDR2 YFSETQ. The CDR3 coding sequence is TGCGCCAGCAGCCAAAGGGGACAGGGGGCGAGGGGCTACACCTTC. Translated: CASSQRGQGARGYTF.

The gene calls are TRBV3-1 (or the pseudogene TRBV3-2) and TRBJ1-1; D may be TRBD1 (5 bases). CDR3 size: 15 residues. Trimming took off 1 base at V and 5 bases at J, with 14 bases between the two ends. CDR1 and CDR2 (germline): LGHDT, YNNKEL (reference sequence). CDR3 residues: CASSQGSGGGTEAFF. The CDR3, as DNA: TGTGCCAGCAGCCAAGGGTCCGGGGGGGGGACTGAAGCTTTCTTT.

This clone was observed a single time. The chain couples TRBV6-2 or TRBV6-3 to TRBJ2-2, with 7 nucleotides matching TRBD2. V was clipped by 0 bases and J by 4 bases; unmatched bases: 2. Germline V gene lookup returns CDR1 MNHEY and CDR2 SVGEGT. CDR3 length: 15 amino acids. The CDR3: CASSYSGGFTGELFF. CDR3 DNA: TGTGCCAGCAGTTACTCCGGGGGGTTCACCGGGGAGCTGTTTTTT.

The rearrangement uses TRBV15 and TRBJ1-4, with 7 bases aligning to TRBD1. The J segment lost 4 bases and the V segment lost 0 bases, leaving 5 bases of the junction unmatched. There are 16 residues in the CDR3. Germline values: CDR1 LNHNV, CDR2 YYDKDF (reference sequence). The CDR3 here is CATSRDRGHSNEKLFF. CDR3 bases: TGTGCCACCAGCAGAGATAGGGGGCATAGTAATGAAAAACTGTTTTTT. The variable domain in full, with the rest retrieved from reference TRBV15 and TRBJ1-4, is DAMVIQNPRYQVTQFGKPVTLSCSQTLNHNVMYWYQQKSSQAPKLLFHYYDKDFNNEADTPDNFQSRRPNTSFCFLDIRSPGLGDTAMYLCATSRDRGHSNEKLFFGSGTQLSVL.

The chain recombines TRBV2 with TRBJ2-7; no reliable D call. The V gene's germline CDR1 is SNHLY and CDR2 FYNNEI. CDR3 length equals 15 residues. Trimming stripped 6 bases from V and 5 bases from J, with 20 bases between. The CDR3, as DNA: TGTGCCAGCAGGCGGAGCGTGAAGTCGTCCCACGAGCAGTACTTC. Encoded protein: CASRRSVKSSHEQYF.

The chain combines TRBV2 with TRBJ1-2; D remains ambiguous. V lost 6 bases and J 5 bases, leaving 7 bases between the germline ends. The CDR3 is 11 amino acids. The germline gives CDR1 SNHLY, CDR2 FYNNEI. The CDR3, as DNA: TGTGCCAGCAGCGCCGGGTATGGCTACACCTTC. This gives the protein CASSAGYGYTF.